These T cell receptor beta chains were read from a single sample in a study of beta chain bispecific antibodies for T cell cancers. No antigen has been identified for these receptors. A single record per CDR3 protein comes from TCRdb applying MiXCR to the 5' RACE reads. This table has some 21,000 distinct CDR3 sequences, approximately 2.5% appearing once. Material for sequencing was healthy donor T cells cultured with leukemia cells. The receptors originated from a human donor in good health. Some clones in this sample may be carry-over from other donors' samples. The CDR3 runs from the conserved cysteine through the conserved F or W. The D gene is left open where the match is weak. The size field is filled for only some rows; it gives once, few, many or a size class.

j_call: TRBJ1-1
v_call: TRBV28
clone_size: many
d_call: -
cdr3_nt: TGTGCCACCGGCAGCATCTCCCTAGGGGACACTGAAGCTTTCTTT
cdr3_aa: CATGSISLGDTEAFF

j_call: TRBJ2-1
v_call: TRBV21-1
clone_size: many
d_call: -
cdr3_nt: TGTGCCAGCAGCAAAAAGGGTCCAGGGTTCGCCGTGGTTGGGCAGTTCTTC
cdr3_aa: CASSKKGPGFAVVGQFF

j_call: TRBJ2-2
v_call: TRBV2
clone_size: many
d_call: -
cdr3_nt: TGTGCCAGCAGTTCCCCCGACGCAACGAACACCGGGGAGCTGTTTTTT
cdr3_aa: CASSSPDATNTGELFF

j_call: TRBJ2-5
v_call: TRBV10-2
clone_size: many
d_call: -
cdr3_nt: TGCGCCAGCAGTGAGTCCTCCGGCAGACTCCAAGAGACCCAGTACTTC
cdr3_aa: CASSESSGRLQETQYF

j_call: TRBJ1-2
v_call: TRBV29-1
clone_size: many
d_call: -
cdr3_nt: TGCAGCGTTCATGGCAGTAACTATGGCTACACCTTC
cdr3_aa: CSVHGSNYGYTF

j_call: TRBJ2-3
v_call: TRBV5-8
clone_size: many
d_call: -
cdr3_nt: TGTGCCAGCAGCTCCGGTGGGGGAACCCTAAGCACAGATACGCAGTATTTT
cdr3_aa: CASSSGGGTLSTDTQYF

j_call: TRBJ1-1
v_call: TRBV20-1
clone_size: few
d_call: TRBD1
cdr3_nt: TGCAGTGCAAAACAGGGGTTCCGGGACACTGAAGCTTTCTTT
cdr3_aa: CSAKQGFRDTEAFF

j_call: TRBJ2-3
v_call: TRBV7-3
clone_size: many
d_call: TRBD2
cdr3_nt: TGTGCCAGCAGCTTAACTCAACGGGGGGGTCCGTGGGATACGCAGTATTTT
cdr3_aa: CASSLTQRGGPWDTQYF

j_call: TRBJ1-1
v_call: TRBV6-6
clone_size: -
d_call: -
cdr3_nt: TGTGCCAGCAGTTACCTAGGGACCGGCACTGAAGCTTTCTTT
cdr3_aa: CASSYLGTGTEAFF

j_call: TRBJ2-2
v_call: TRBV10-3
clone_size: medium-sized
d_call: TRBD1
cdr3_nt: TGTGCCATCCTTGCAGGGGGTAGCACCGGGGAGCTGTTTTTT
cdr3_aa: CAILAGGSTGELFF

j_call: TRBJ2-5
v_call: TRBV3-1
clone_size: medium-sized
d_call: -
cdr3_nt: TGTGCCAGCAGCCCTCTGCCAGGGTACCAAGAGACCCAGTACTTC
cdr3_aa: CASSPLPGYQETQYF

j_call: TRBJ2-7
v_call: TRBV2
clone_size: many
d_call: -
cdr3_nt: TGTGCCAGCATGCGGACCGGAACCTACGAGCAGTACTTC
cdr3_aa: CASMRTGTYEQYF

j_call: TRBJ1-2
v_call: TRBV7-9
clone_size: many
d_call: TRBD1
cdr3_nt: TGTGCCAGCAGCTCCGGGACAGGGTTTGGCTACACCTTC
cdr3_aa: CASSSGTGFGYTF

j_call: TRBJ1-1
v_call: TRBV27
clone_size: many
d_call: -
cdr3_nt: TGTGCCAGCAGGTGGAGGGCGGGGGAGGGCATCTCCTTCCTAATGAACACTGAAGCTTTCTTT
cdr3_aa: CASRWRAGEGISFLMNTEAFF

j_call: TRBJ1-1
v_call: TRBV5-1
clone_size: many
d_call: -
cdr3_nt: TGCGCCAGCAGCTCTGGACTGAACACTGAAGCTTTCTTT
cdr3_aa: CASSSGLNTEAFF

j_call: TRBJ2-7
v_call: TRBV6-4
clone_size: many
d_call: TRBD2
cdr3_nt: TGTGCCAGCAGTCCGACCGGGACTAGCAGGGAGCAGTACTTC
cdr3_aa: CASSPTGTSREQYF

j_call: TRBJ2-3
v_call: TRBV6-5
clone_size: many
d_call: -
cdr3_nt: TGTGCCAGCAGTTACGGTCTTTTTGGGGGCCCCACAGATACGCAGTATTTT
cdr3_aa: CASSYGLFGGPTDTQYF

j_call: TRBJ2-2
v_call: TRBV6-5
clone_size: many
d_call: -
cdr3_nt: TGTGCCAGCAGTTACAGTACCGGGGAGCTGTTTTTT
cdr3_aa: CASSYSTGELFF

j_call: TRBJ1-1
v_call: TRBV19
clone_size: few
d_call: -
cdr3_nt: TGTGCCAGTAGTTTCGGGGCGGGCACTGAAGCTTTCTTT
cdr3_aa: CASSFGAGTEAFF

j_call: TRBJ1-1
v_call: TRBV19
clone_size: -
d_call: -
cdr3_nt: TGTGCCAGTAGACTACAGTTTGGGTGGACTGAAGCTTTCTTT
cdr3_aa: CASRLQFGWTEAFF

j_call: TRBJ2-7
v_call: TRBV12-3/TRBV12-4
clone_size: many
d_call: TRBD2
cdr3_nt: TGTGCCAGTAAAGCGGGGCTCAGCTCCTACGAGCAGTACTTC
cdr3_aa: CASKAGLSSYEQYF

j_call: TRBJ2-7
v_call: TRBV19
clone_size: -
d_call: -
cdr3_nt: TGTGCCAGTAGTACACTCTCCGGGTACGAGCAGTACTTC
cdr3_aa: CASSTLSGYEQYF

j_call: TRBJ1-1
v_call: TRBV18
clone_size: many
d_call: -
cdr3_nt: TGTGCCAGCTCACCAACTATGAACACTGAAGCTTTCTTT
cdr3_aa: CASSPTMNTEAFF

j_call: TRBJ1-1
v_call: TRBV29-1
clone_size: many
d_call: -
cdr3_nt: TGCAGCGTTGAAGGAGGATTAGGTTTTCACACTGAAGCTTTCTTT
cdr3_aa: CSVEGGLGFHTEAFF

j_call: TRBJ1-2
v_call: TRBV6-5
clone_size: many
d_call: -
cdr3_nt: TGTGCCAGCAGTTACTCGAGATGGGGGAACAGCGTAGATGGCTACACCTTC
cdr3_aa: CASSYSRWGNSVDGYTF

j_call: TRBJ2-5
v_call: TRBV10-3
clone_size: medium-sized
d_call: -
cdr3_nt: TGTGCCATCAGTGACAGGACTACCCAAGAGACCCAGTACTTC
cdr3_aa: CAISDRTTQETQYF

j_call: TRBJ2-7
v_call: TRBV27
clone_size: many
d_call: TRBD2
cdr3_nt: TGTGCCAGCAGTCCGGGACCGAAGACTAGCGGGGGCAATACCTACGAGCAGTACTTC
cdr3_aa: CASSPGPKTSGGNTYEQYF

j_call: TRBJ2-3
v_call: TRBV20-1
clone_size: many
d_call: -
cdr3_nt: TGCAGTGCTAGGGGGGCCGCAACAGATACGCAGTATTTT
cdr3_aa: CSARGAATDTQYF

j_call: TRBJ1-2
v_call: TRBV12-5
clone_size: few
d_call: TRBD1
cdr3_nt: TGTGCTAGTGGTGAAACAGGGGCAGATAATGGCTACACCTTC
cdr3_aa: CASGETGADNGYTF

j_call: TRBJ1-6
v_call: TRBV7-9
clone_size: many
d_call: -
cdr3_nt: TGTGCCAGCAGCTTAGCGAAGGGCGGACCGGCGGCCCTCCACTTT
cdr3_aa: CASSLAKGGPAALHF

j_call: TRBJ1-1
v_call: TRBV29-1
clone_size: many
d_call: -
cdr3_nt: TGCAGCGTTGAGAAGATGAACACTGAAGCTTTCTTT
cdr3_aa: CSVEKMNTEAFF

j_call: TRBJ1-2
v_call: TRBV5-1
clone_size: many
d_call: -
cdr3_nt: TGCGCCAGCAGCTTGAGATCAGGAACTAGCTATGGCTACACCTTC
cdr3_aa: CASSLRSGTSYGYTF

j_call: TRBJ2-7
v_call: TRBV7-6
clone_size: -
d_call: -
cdr3_nt: TGTGCCAGCAGCTTAAAGATAGCGGCCAATTCAGACGAGCAGTACTTC
cdr3_aa: CASSLKIAANSDEQYF

j_call: TRBJ2-5
v_call: TRBV27
clone_size: few
d_call: TRBD2
cdr3_nt: TGTGCCAGCAGATCGGGACTAGGGATTGGGACCCAGTACTTC
cdr3_aa: CASRSGLGIGTQYF

j_call: TRBJ2-1
v_call: TRBV27
clone_size: many
d_call: TRBD1
cdr3_nt: TGTGCCAGCAGCCTCAGGGGGTTTTACAATGAGCAGTTCTTC
cdr3_aa: CASSLRGFYNEQFF

j_call: TRBJ1-2
v_call: TRBV19
clone_size: many
d_call: -
cdr3_nt: TGTGCCAGTAGTTTTGGGAGCGGTTATGGCTACACCTTC
cdr3_aa: CASSFGSGYGYTF

j_call: TRBJ1-4
v_call: TRBV10-3
clone_size: many
d_call: -
cdr3_nt: TGTGCCATCAGTGACAGTTTGTCGGGAGAAAAACTGTTTTTT
cdr3_aa: CAISDSLSGEKLFF

j_call: TRBJ2-2
v_call: TRBV12-3/TRBV12-4
clone_size: many
d_call: -
cdr3_nt: TGTGCCAGCAGTTTCTCGACTGGGATTATCGGGGAGCTGTTTTTT
cdr3_aa: CASSFSTGIIGELFF

j_call: TRBJ2-2
v_call: TRBV19
clone_size: many
d_call: -
cdr3_nt: TGTGCCAGTAGCCCTTCCCGGGGGGAGCTGTTTTTT
cdr3_aa: CASSPSRGELFF

j_call: TRBJ2-5
v_call: TRBV28
clone_size: many
d_call: TRBD1
cdr3_nt: TGTGCCAGCAGGCTGACGGGACAGGGGTTCGTAGAGACCCAGTACTTC
cdr3_aa: CASRLTGQGFVETQYF

j_call: TRBJ2-5
v_call: TRBV5-4
clone_size: many
d_call: -
cdr3_nt: TGTGCCAGCAGCCCGGGGGCCGAAGAGACCCAGTACTTC
cdr3_aa: CASSPGAEETQYF

j_call: TRBJ1-1
v_call: TRBV29-1
clone_size: many
d_call: -
cdr3_nt: TGCAGCGTTGAATCGATCCAGGTATTGAACACTGAAGCTTTCTTT
cdr3_aa: CSVESIQVLNTEAFF

j_call: TRBJ2-2
v_call: TRBV7-6
clone_size: many
d_call: TRBD1
cdr3_nt: TGTGCCAGCAGCTCACCTCGACCCCGACAGGGAAAGAACACCGGGGAGCTGTTTTTT
cdr3_aa: CASSSPRPRQGKNTGELFF

j_call: TRBJ2-7
v_call: TRBV14
clone_size: many
d_call: -
cdr3_nt: TGTGCCAGCAGCCAAGCCAGAAACTACGAGCAGTACTTC
cdr3_aa: CASSQARNYEQYF

j_call: TRBJ2-5
v_call: TRBV20-1
clone_size: medium-sized
d_call: TRBD1
cdr3_nt: TGCAGTGCTAGAGGTGTCTCGGAACAGGGGATCCAAGAGACCCAGTACTTC
cdr3_aa: CSARGVSEQGIQETQYF

j_call: TRBJ2-1
v_call: TRBV5-1
clone_size: medium-sized
d_call: TRBD1
cdr3_nt: TGCGCCAGCAGCTCATCCGACAGGGGGATAAATGAGCAGTTCTTC
cdr3_aa: CASSSSDRGINEQFF

j_call: TRBJ2-1
v_call: TRBV7-8
clone_size: many
d_call: TRBD2
cdr3_nt: TGTGCCAGCAGCCCCGTAGCGGGGGGTAACAATGAGCAGTTCTTC
cdr3_aa: CASSPVAGGNNEQFF

j_call: TRBJ2-5
v_call: TRBV11-2
clone_size: many
d_call: TRBD1
cdr3_nt: TGTGCCAGCAGAACCGGGACAGGGGGCTTAGAGACCCAGTACTTC
cdr3_aa: CASRTGTGGLETQYF

j_call: TRBJ1-4
v_call: TRBV5-1
clone_size: -
d_call: -
cdr3_nt: TGCGCCAGCAGCTTGTCCCCCGGGTCTCCGCGGGATTACAAACTGTTTTTT
cdr3_aa: CASSLSPGSPRDYKLFF

j_call: TRBJ2-3
v_call: TRBV4-1
clone_size: many
d_call: TRBD2
cdr3_nt: TGCGCCAGCAGCCATAGACTAGCGGGGGACACAGATACGCAGTATTTT
cdr3_aa: CASSHRLAGDTDTQYF

j_call: TRBJ1-2
v_call: TRBV10-3
clone_size: -
d_call: -
cdr3_nt: TGTGCCATCAGTACCCCCGGGGATGGAGGTGGCTACACCTTC
cdr3_aa: CAISTPGDGGGYTF

j_call: TRBJ1-1
v_call: TRBV18
clone_size: many
d_call: TRBD1
cdr3_nt: TGTGCCAGCTCACCAAACAGGGGGGGGACTGAAGCTTTCTTT
cdr3_aa: CASSPNRGGTEAFF

j_call: TRBJ2-7
v_call: TRBV10-3
clone_size: many
d_call: TRBD1
cdr3_nt: TGTGCCATCAGTTCTTTGGACAGGGCTTTCGAGCAGTACTTC
cdr3_aa: CAISSLDRAFEQYF

j_call: TRBJ2-3
v_call: TRBV28
clone_size: many
d_call: -
cdr3_nt: TGTGCCAGCAGTCTTAGGGGGATTAGCACAGATACGCAGTATTTT
cdr3_aa: CASSLRGISTDTQYF

j_call: TRBJ1-1
v_call: TRBV18
clone_size: -
d_call: -
cdr3_nt: TGTGCCAGCTCACCACGCACCGCCAGCCTGAACACTGAAGCTTTCTTT
cdr3_aa: CASSPRTASLNTEAFF

j_call: TRBJ1-1
v_call: TRBV18
clone_size: many
d_call: -
cdr3_nt: TGTGCCAGCTCACCCCTGGGGGAGACTGAAGCTTTCTTT
cdr3_aa: CASSPLGETEAFF